Following are 20 T cell receptor beta chains from one sample sequenced in a study of cytomegalovirus exposure and HLA in healthy donors. It was with 60 Vbeta and 13 Jbeta primers that the PCR ran. Clones were sequenced by immunoSEQ multiplex PCR, and TCRdb holds only the in-frame ones, with some missing. Among about 170,000 clones listed, 77% were seen once. The material sequenced was PBMCs. These TCRs come from a female donor in good health and CMV-seronegative.

J is TRBJ2-5 and V is TRBV5-6; 13 bases agree with TRBD2. Trimming at V came to 4 bases and at J to 5 bases, leaving 11 bases not matched to a gene. This CDR3 has 17 residues. CDR1 and CDR2 (germline): SGHDT, YYEEEE. CDR3 residues: CASSLIGLAGAGETQYF. In DNA, the CDR3 is TGTGCCAGCAGCCTGATTGGACTAGCGGGGGCCGGGGAGACCCAGTACTTC.

The chain recombines TRBV19 with TRBJ1-1, with TRBD1 as a possible D gene (6 bases). Trimming removed 4 bases at V and 5 bases at J, with 11 bases between. Looked up from germline, CDR1 is LNHDA and CDR2 is SQIVND (reference sequence). CDR3 length: 13 amino acids. CDR3 nucleotide sequence: TGTGCCAGTAGTACAGGGGTTGAGACTGAAGCTTTCTTT. Amino acids: CASSTGVETEAFF. Full variable domain (missing parts from reference TRBV19 and TRBJ1-1): DGGITQSPKYLFRKEGQNVTLSCEQNLNHDAMYWYRQDPGQGLRLIYYSQIVNDFQKGDIAEGYSVSREKKESFPLTVTSAQKNPTAFYLCASSTGVETEAFFGQGTRLTVV.

V and J are TRBV28 and TRBJ1-1, with D possibly TRBD1 on 5 matching bases. V lost 4 bases to trimming and J lost 0 bases, with 18 bases between them. The CDR3 has 17 residues. Germline-derived CDR1 and CDR2 are MDHEN and SYDVKM. This CDR3 is CASSSIGGGGLNTEAFF. The CDR3 nucleotides read TGTGCCAGCAGTTCAATTGGCGGGGGGGGTTTGAACACTGAAGCTTTCTTT. The complete variable domain, with remaining parts taken from reference TRBV28 and TRBJ1-1, reads DVKVTQSSRYLVKRTGEKVFLECVQDMDHENMFWYRQDPGLGLRLIYFSYDVKMKEKGDIPEGYSVSREKKERFSLILESASTNQTSMYLCASSSIGGGGLNTEAFFGQGTRLTVV.

The V and J genes are TRBV7-2 and TRBJ1-4; a possible D gene is TRBD1 (6 bases). The CDR3 contains 14 residues. The ends were cut back, 5 bases at V and 8 bases at J, with 15 bases in the middle. From germline, CDR1 is SGHTA and CDR2 FQGNSA. The CDR3 protein is CASSQWGGREKLFF. The CDR3 DNA reads TGTGCCAGCAGCCAATGGGGGGGCAGGGAAAAACTGTTTTTT.

V is TRBV5-1 and J is TRBJ1-1; D unclear. V dropped 2 bases and J dropped 0 bases, with 5 bases sitting between them. Germline CDR1 SGHRS, CDR2 YFSETQ. CDR3 length: 13 amino acids. The DNA of the CDR3 is TGCGCCAGCAGCTTACGAGTGAACACTGAAGCTTTCTTT. Its translation is CASSLRVNTEAFF.

The J gene is TRBJ2-2, the V gene TRBV7-8, with no clear D. V was shortened by 1 base and J by 0 bases, with 6 bases between the two germline ends. Germline V gene sequence: CDR1 SGHVS, CDR2 FQNEAQ. This CDR3 is 15 amino acids long. The CDR3 loop is CASSLVSANTGELFF. CDR3 sequence (DNA): TGTGCCAGCAGCTTAGTTTCAGCGAACACCGGGGAGCTGTTTTTT.

The chain combines TRBV28 with TRBJ1-5; D is ambiguous. This CDR3 comprises 14 residues. V was cut by 3 bases and J by 4 bases, with 10 bases left in between. Per germline, CDR1 MDHEN and CDR2 SYDVKM. The chain's CDR3 is CASSLYSGNQPQHF. CDR3 in DNA: TGTGCCAGCAGTTTGTATTCGGGAAATCAGCCCCAGCATTTT.

The CDR3 DNA follows: TGTGCCAGCAGCAAACTAGCGGGGGAGGGTGAGCAGTTCTTC. As protein: CASSKLAGEGEQFF. The rearrangement joins TRBV9 to TRBJ2-1, with 11 bases lining up with TRBD2. Germline V lookup: CDR1 SGDLS, CDR2 YYNGEE. The length of the CDR3 is 14 residues. J gave up 9 bases and V 4 bases, and 6 bases lay outside the gene matches. Combining the CDR3 with reference TRBV9 and TRBJ2-1 gives the whole variable domain DSGVTQTPKHLITATGQRVTLRCSPRSGDLSVYWYQQSLDQGLQFLIQYYNGEERAKGNILERFSAQQFPDLHSELNLSSLELGDSALYFCASSKLAGEGEQFFGPGTRLTVL.

This chain joins TRBV6-1 and TRBJ1-1, with D perhaps TRBD1 (5 bases). CDR1 is MNHNS, CDR2 SASEGT, per germline. V lost 6 bases, J lost 8 bases, and 16 bases lay in between. This CDR3 has 13 residues. As DNA, the CDR3 is TGTGCCAGCAGCTGGACCCAGGGTTGGGAAGCTTTCTTT. It is translated as CASSWTQGWEAFF.

The V call is TRBV11-2, the J call TRBJ2-7; 7 bases agree with TRBD2. CDR1 SGHAT and CDR2 FQNNGV come from the germline V gene. This CDR3 region has 14 residues. The V gene end was trimmed by 4 bases and the J gene end by 1 base; junction bases not matched to a gene: 4. CDR3 DNA: TGTGCCAGCAGCTCCTTTAGCGGGTCCTACGAGCAGTACTTC. This translates into CASSSFSGSYEQYF.

The chain links TRBV21-1 to TRBJ2-3; TRBD2, the D gene given by the table, was not confirmed from the DNA. TRBV21-1 is a listed pseudogene. The length of the CDR3 is 14 residues. CDR3 DNA sequence: TGTGCCAGCAGCCCGGGACGGGGGGCAGATACGCAGTATTTT. As protein: CASSPGRGADTQYF.

Comments on this clone: One end of the junction is discordant with germline, which a read error may explain. The chain joins TRBV27 to TRBJ2-1, with D uncertain. CDR3 length equals 15 residues. Germline lookup yields CDR1 MNHEY and CDR2 SMNVEV (reference sequence). The CDR3 here is CVSSLFIYSIDEQFF. DNA of the CDR3: TGTGTCAGCAGTTTGTTCATATACAGTATCGATGAGCAGTTCTTC.

The chain uses TRBV19 and TRBJ2-1; no clear D gene. Germline values: CDR1 LNHDA, CDR2 SQIVND (reference sequence). Trimming took 3 bases from V and 5 from J, leaving 5 bases between them. This CDR3 region has 12 residues. CDR3 loop: CASSIRDNEQFF. The CDR3 DNA reads as TGTGCCAGTAGTATCCGAGACAATGAGCAGTTCTTC.

The chain employs TRBV9 and TRBJ2-3; tentative D call: TRBD2 (6 bases). The germline CDR1 and CDR2 sequences are SGDLS and YYNGEE. Trimming removed 6 bases at V and 0 bases at J, with 11 bases between. The CDR3 runs to 14 residues. DNA for the CDR3: TGTGCCAGCAAACGTAGCGGTAGCACAGATACGCAGTATTTT. It yields the protein CASKRSGSTDTQYF.

The chain recombines TRBV7-7 with TRBJ2-5, with 7 bases lining up with TRBD1. Unmatched junction bases numbered 8, after V lost 6 bases and J lost 4 bases. CDR3 length: 14 residues. CDR1 is SSHAT and CDR2 is FNYEAQ in the germline V gene (reference sequence). CDR3 in DNA: TGTGCCAGCAGTCTTACAGGGGTACGAGAGACCCAGTACTTC. Translating gives CASSLTGVRETQYF.

The J gene is TRBJ1-1, the V gene TRBV19; 11 bases align to TRBD1. This CDR3 has 17 amino acids. Germline CDR1 LNHDA, CDR2 SQIVND (reference sequence). V dropped 2 bases and J dropped 7; count of bases not matched to a gene: 12. CDR3 region: CASSIRTGGFEEGEAFF. For the CDR3, the DNA is TGTGCCAGTAGTATACGGACAGGGGGCTTTGAAGAAGGTGAAGCTTTCTTT.

A few counts support this clone. DNA for the CDR3: TGTGCCAGCAGTGAAGGGACAGGGGGCGCAGAGACCCAGTACTTC. It encodes CASSEGTGGAETQYF. The V gene is TRBV6-1, the J gene TRBJ2-5; 11 positions agree with TRBD1. J was trimmed by 4 bases and V by 1 base; bases with no gene match: 2. Germline CDR1 reads MNHNS; CDR2 reads SASEGT. The CDR3 length is 15 residues.

The J gene is TRBJ2-1, the V gene TRBV7-7, with TRBD2 identical over 10 bases. There are 16 residues in the CDR3. Germline CDR1 is SSHAT and CDR2 is FNYEAQ (reference sequence). Trimming cost V 3 bases and J 4 bases; bases outside gene matches: 6. CDR3: CASSFSTSGVYNEQFF. In DNA form, the CDR3 reads TGTGCCAGCAGCTTCTCCACTAGCGGGGTATACAATGAGCAGTTCTTC.

CDR3 protein: CASSELFGQWSSYEQYF. The CDR3 DNA follows: TGTGCCAGCAGTGAACTCTTTGGCCAGTGGAGCTCCTACGAGCAGTACTTC. This chain connects TRBV2 to TRBJ2-7; D unclear. V was pared by 2 bases and J by 0 bases, with 17 bases between. The CDR3 consists of 17 residues. Germline V gene sequence: CDR1 SNHLY, CDR2 FYNNEI.

This clone is a singleton in its sample. The CDR3 coding sequence is TGTGCCAGCAGCGATACAGACAGATCTTATGGCTACACCTTC. It is translated as CASSDTDRSYGYTF. The chain joins TRBV7-9 to TRBJ1-2, with a weak D call TRBD1 (5 bases). Germline-derived CDR1 and CDR2 are SEHNR and FQNEAQ (reference sequence). This CDR3 region has 14 residues. Trimming left V 5 bases short and J 5 bases short, with 15 bases between. Using reference TRBV7-9 and TRBJ1-2 for the parts outside the CDR3, the full variable domain is DTGVSQNPRHKITKRGQNVTFRCDPISEHNRLYWYRQTLGQGPEFLTYFQNEAQLEKSRLLSDRFSAERPKGSFSTLEIQRTEQGDSAMYLCASSDTDRSYGYTFGSGTRLTVV.